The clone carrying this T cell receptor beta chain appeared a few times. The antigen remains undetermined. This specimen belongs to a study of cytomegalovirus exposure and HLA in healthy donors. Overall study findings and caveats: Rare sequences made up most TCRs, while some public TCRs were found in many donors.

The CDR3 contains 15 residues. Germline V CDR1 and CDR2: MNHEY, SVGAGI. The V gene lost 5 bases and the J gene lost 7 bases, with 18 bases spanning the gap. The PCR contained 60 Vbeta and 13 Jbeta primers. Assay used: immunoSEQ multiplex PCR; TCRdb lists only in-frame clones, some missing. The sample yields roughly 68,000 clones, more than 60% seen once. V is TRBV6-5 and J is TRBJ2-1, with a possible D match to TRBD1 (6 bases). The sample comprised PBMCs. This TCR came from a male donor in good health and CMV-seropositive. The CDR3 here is CASSPQRTVRNEQFF. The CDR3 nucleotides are TGTGCCAGCAGTCCTCAACGGACAGTCCGGAATGAGCAGTTCTTC.